Below are 13 T cell receptor beta chains sequenced from a single sample in a study of cytomegalovirus exposure and HLA in healthy donors (dated by TCRdb to between 2016 and 2019). Libraries were constructed by the immunoSEQ multiplex PCR assay. TCRdb took this table from immuneACCESS and kept in-frame rearrangements with V and J called. Such tables lack part of the clones; where checked against another copy, unresolved V genes explain under half of the gap, and the rest is unexplained. The sample has some 130,000 clones on record, roughly nine tenths of them singletons. The biggest ten clones account for less than 3.5% of the sample. Input material: PBMCs. These receptors were taken from a man between 18 and 35 years old in good health and CMV-seronegative.

This chain uses TRBV18 with TRBJ1-1, with 7 bases lining up with TRBD1. CDR1 is KGHSH and CDR2 is LQKENI in the germline V gene. This CDR3 has 15 residues. V trimming: 3 bases; J trimming: 4 bases; junction bases outside the gene matches: 8. DNA for the CDR3: TGTGCCAGCTCACCTCACGACAGGGCGGGCACTGAAGCTTTCTTT. Its translation is CASSPHDRAGTEAFF.

The chain is built from TRBV6-6 and TRBJ1-2; 7 bases match TRBD1. The trim removed 4 bases at V and 8 bases at J, leaving 7 bases unmatched. The length of the CDR3 is 13 residues. Looked up from germline, CDR1 is MNHNY and CDR2 is SVGAGI (reference sequence). Here the CDR3 DNA reads TGTGCCAGCAGTTCCACAGGGGTAGGAGGCTACACCTTC. Translation gives CASSSTGVGGYTF.

This clone turned up a few times. This same CDR3 is encoded by further DNA sequences in the sample. The chain employs TRBV27 and TRBJ2-7; D remains ambiguous. Trimming took off 1 base at V and 1 base at J, with 8 bases between the two ends. The CDR3 extends over 14 amino acids. Germline CDR1 is MNHEY and CDR2 is SMNVEV (reference sequence). CDR3 coding DNA: TGTGCCAGCAGTTTATTCCCAGGTTCCTACGAGCAGTACTTC. Its protein product is CASSLFPGSYEQYF.

The J gene is TRBJ2-2, the V gene TRBV28; D may be TRBD2 (5 bases). V was shortened by 2 bases and J by 6 bases, with 10 bases between the two germline ends. Germline V CDR1 and CDR2: MDHEN, SYDVKM. There are 14 residues in the CDR3. The CDR3 sequence is CASSLNLEAGELFF. The CDR3 region has the DNA TGTGCCAGCAGTTTAAATTTGGAGGCCGGGGAGCTGTTTTTT.

This clone was counted only a few times. The chain joins TRBV18 to TRBJ1-1; D gene ambiguous. Trimming cost V 1 base and J 0 bases, with 9 bases left between them. In germline, CDR1 is KGHSH, CDR2 LQKENI. This CDR3 has 15 residues. The CDR3 loop reads CASSPLEYLNTEAFF. The CDR3 nucleotides are TGTGCCAGCTCACCACTAGAGTACCTGAACACTGAAGCTTTCTTT. The full variable domain, rest sourced from reference TRBV18 and TRBJ1-1, is NAGVMQNPRHLVRRRGQEARLRCSPMKGHSHVYWYRQLPEEGLKFMVYLQKENIIDESGMPKERFSAEFPKEGPSILRIQQVVRGDSAAYFCASSPLEYLNTEAFFGQGTRLTVV.

The J gene is TRBJ2-1, the V gene TRBV7-7; D gene unclear. Germline CDR1 reads SSHAT; CDR2 reads FNYEAQ (reference sequence). The CDR3 runs to 14 residues. Trimming shortened V by 2 bases and J by 0 bases, and 5 bases separated the two germline ends. In nucleotides, the CDR3 is TGTGCCAGCAGCTTATCCCGCTCCTACAATGAGCAGTTCTTC. It codes for CASSLSRSYNEQFF.

V usage is TRBV30 and J usage is TRBJ2-1; 9 bases align to TRBD2. CDR3 length: 16 residues. Losses at the gene ends were 2 bases for V and 12 bases for J; bases not matched to a gene: 17. Germline CDR1 GTSNPN, CDR2 SVGIG (reference sequence). The chain's CDR3 is CAWSYSGASGAWGQFF. DNA for the CDR3: TGTGCCTGGAGTTATTCGGGGGCTAGCGGGGCTTGGGGGCAGTTCTTC.

This chain joins TRBV11-2 and TRBJ2-1, with 7 bases lining up with TRBD2. The V and J ends lost 5 bases and 4 bases, in that order; junction bases with no gene match: 5. The length of the CDR3 is 14 residues. Germline loops: CDR1 SGHAT, CDR2 FQNNGV. The CDR3 reads CASSRAGGYNEQFF. The DNA of the CDR3 is TGTGCCAGCAGCCGCGCCGGGGGGTACAATGAGCAGTTCTTC. Full variable domain (remainder filled in from reference TRBV11-2 and TRBJ2-1): EAGVAQSPRYKIIEKRQSVAFWCNPISGHATLYWYQQILGQGPKLLIQFQNNGVVDDSQLPKDRFSAERLKGVDSTLKIQPAKLEDSAVYLCASSRAGGYNEQFFGPGTRLTVL.

This chain links TRBV6-1 with TRBJ2-5, with a weak D call TRBD2 (6 bases). V was clipped by 5 bases and J by 6 bases, with 13 bases between them. This CDR3 has 13 residues. Germline lookup yields CDR1 MNHNS and CDR2 SASEGT. The CDR3 bases are TGTGCCAGCAGTTTCAGTGGAGGGAAGACCCAGTACTTC. Its protein is CASSFSGGKTQYF.

This clone was recorded a few times. V and J are TRBV4-3 and TRBJ1-4, with D perhaps TRBD1 (6 bases). V lost 4 bases and J 4 bases, leaving 16 bases between the germline ends. Per the germline V gene, CDR1 is LGHNA and CDR2 is YSLEER. The CDR3 is 16 amino acids. Here the CDR3 DNA reads TGCGCCAGCAGCCTAAACCCCCGGACAGTTAATGAAAAACTGTTTTTT. Translated: CASSLNPRTVNEKLFF.

This chain joins TRBV27 and TRBJ2-7; TRBD1 agrees at 7 bases. This CDR3 is built from 13 residues. V shed 6 bases and J 2 bases; nucleotides not matched to a gene: 4. CDR1 is MNHEY and CDR2 is SMNVEV in the germline V gene (reference sequence). The CDR3 loop is CASRLTGPYEQYF. For the CDR3, the DNA is TGTGCCAGCAGGCTGACAGGGCCCTACGAGCAGTACTTC.

The gene calls are TRBV15 and TRBJ2-7; 8 nucleotides align to TRBD2. Germline assignment: CDR1 LNHNV and CDR2 YYDKDF (reference sequence). The CDR3 loop spans 16 amino acids. V was pared by 1 base and J by 5 bases, with 10 bases of the junction left unmatched. The CDR3: CATSRVGTGGENEQYF. The CDR3 DNA follows: TGTGCCACCAGCAGAGTGGGCACGGGAGGGGAAAACGAGCAGTACTTC.

Turning to this clone: The same CDR3 is also encoded by other DNA sequences in this sample. The gene calls are TRBV28 and TRBJ2-1; 10 nucleotides match TRBD2. V lost 6 bases to trimming and J lost 6 bases; unmatched junction nucleotides: 5. CDR1 and CDR2 (germline): MDHEN, SYDVKM. CDR3 length equals 14 residues. CDR3 sequence reads: CASRSSGRANEQFF. The CDR3 DNA reads TGTGCCAGCAGGTCTAGCGGGAGAGCCAATGAGCAGTTCTTC.